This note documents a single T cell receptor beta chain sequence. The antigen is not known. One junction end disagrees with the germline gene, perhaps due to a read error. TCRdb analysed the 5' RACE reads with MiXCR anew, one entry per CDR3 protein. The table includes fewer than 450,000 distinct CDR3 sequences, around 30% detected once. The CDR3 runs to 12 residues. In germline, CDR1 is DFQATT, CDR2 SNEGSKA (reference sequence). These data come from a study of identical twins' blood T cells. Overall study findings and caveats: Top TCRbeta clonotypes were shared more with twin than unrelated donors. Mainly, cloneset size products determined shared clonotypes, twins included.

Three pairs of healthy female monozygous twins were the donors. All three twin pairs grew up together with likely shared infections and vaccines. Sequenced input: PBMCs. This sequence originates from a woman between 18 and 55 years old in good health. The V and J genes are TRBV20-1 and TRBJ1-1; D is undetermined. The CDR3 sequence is CSASKDNTGAFF. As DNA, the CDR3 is TGCAGTGCTAGTAAGGATAACACTGGAGCTTTCTTT.